This entry concerns a single TCR beta chain. No antigen is known for it. PCR involved 60 Vbeta and 13 Jbeta primers. Generated by immunoSEQ multiplex PCR, the TCRdb table keeps only in-frame clones and is missing some. The sample yields 95,000 to 150,000 clones, more than 60% seen once. Each donor was healthy, and each was a bone marrow donor. The source of the sample is a study of cytomegalovirus exposure and HLA in healthy donors. Study-wide results and limits: In an earlier analysis, productive rearrangement rates for most beta V segments clustered near 87% or 30%. Presence/absence analyses assumed roughly uniform sequencing depth across donors. The authors later linked a missense DCLRE1C variant to TCR beta V- and J-gene trimming.

V shed 5 bases, J shed 3 bases, and the junction held 6 bases outside the gene matches. This CDR3 has 14 residues. Germline values: CDR1 GTSNPN, CDR2 SVGIG (reference sequence). The clonotype comes from a woman between 40 and 55 years old in good health and CMV-seropositive. Sequencing was done on a sample of PBMCs. V is TRBV30 and J is TRBJ2-1, with 8 bases lining up with TRBD2. The CDR3 DNA sequence: TGTGCCTGGGCTAGCGGGTCTTACTACAATGAGCAGTTCTTC. Encoded protein: CAWASGSYYNEQFF.